This paragraph covers one T cell receptor beta chain sequence. The table lists this clonotype with a count of one. The clone's antigen remains unknown. Base qualities are not provided; no much larger clone lies one nucleotide away. A read on its own is weak evidence. Libraries were prepared through 5' RACE. The sequencer listed for this sample is Illumina HiSeq 2500. A second about 7 to 12 cycle PCR used a sample-barcoded 5' primer and a J-beta primer mix. Each TCR beta cDNA molecule received a unique molecular identifier from a template-switch 5' adaptor carrying 12 random nucleotides. Each sample yielded at least 3 million CDR3-containing paired-end reads. The Mint cDNA synthesis kit, primed by a TRBC-specific oligonucleotide, was used to synthesize first-strand cDNA from all RNA. Following uracil-DNA glycosylase treatment, all cDNA underwent a first 18-cycle PCR with the universal primers M1SS and BC2_uni_R. Per the original workflow: Each sample was normalized by randomly selecting 1 million high-quality reads, each carrying a distinct molecular identifier. Instead of being binned into consensus sequences, reads that shared molecular identifiers were thrown out. MiTCR, with a Q25 quality threshold and the strictest error-elimination algorithm, was used for CDR3 identification, clonotype clustering and error correction. A nonparametric unseen species model with Euler transformation was used to estimate a lower bound on total TCR beta diversity. In-frame beta chains were kept once TCRdb had trimmed the public reads at Q25 with fastp and called clones with MiXCR. A single entry per CDR3 protein holds the most common genes and DNA from its merged rows. The V and J calls and clone size come from TCRdb's table, not from the authors' own analysis. This sample is represented by about 640,000 distinct CDR3 sequences; roughly three fifths of them were singletons. Approximately 40% of the sample belongs to the ten largest clones.

The trim is 5 bases for V and 2 bases for J, with a gap of 13 bases between the germline ends. CDR1 and CDR2 are drawn from the germline V gene (reference sequence): LNHNV, YYDKDF. CDR3 length: 14 amino acids, cysteine to phenylalanine. Only the CDR3 DNA is retained, 42 bases long and in frame from the first base. The sample originates from a study of blood T cells in healthy people across ages (dated by TCRdb to between 2015 and 2016). For context, the study as a whole: In model experiments, template switching captured about one uniquely barcoded TCR beta cDNA molecule for every two T cells. To track age-related changes in TCR beta repertoire diversity, the study relied on deep sequencing normalized with unique cDNA molecular identifiers. The donors were split into four age groups: young (average roughly 15 years), middle-aged (around 40), aged (roughly 65) and long-lived (approximately 80). To avoid experimental bias, donors of different ages were distributed randomly across sequencing lanes. For two donors (one aged 18 to 29 and one aged 80 or older), the study analyzed two additional independent replicas of 1 million unique cDNA reads from the same blood draw.

Donors were 39 systemically healthy Caucasian individuals from Russia aged 6 to 90 years. Roughly 9 milliliters of peripheral blood were drawn from each donor into EDTA-treated Vacutainer tubes. PBMCs were isolated by Ficoll-Paque density-gradient centrifugation, with at least 6 million obtained per sample. Total RNA was extracted from PBMCs with Trizol reagent, with at least 5.5 micrograms obtained per sample. The percentages of naive CD45RAhigh/CD27high T cells were determined by flow cytometry on a PBMC aliquot from every donor. The research as a whole found: Compared with the aged group, more naive CD4+ T cells, fewer expanded clones and increased TCR diversity were shown by the long-lived group, suggesting age selection. Donor CMV infection status was unknown, potentially confounding age-related changes in expanded clonotypes. Estimates of total diversity based on one million sequenced T cells were regarded as lower bounds and as underestimates. Observed TCR beta diversity per million T cells fell roughly linearly with age, and a significant reduction was already apparent by age approximately 40. The percentage of naive T cells measured by flow cytometry correlated strongly with observed TCR beta diversity. Bulk unsorted PBMC profiling prevented conclusive comparison of naive and antigen-experienced compartments.

The source material was blood. The receptor chain draws on TRBV15 and TRBJ2-7; no confident D gene assignment can be made. The sequence came from a man between 60 and 70 years old in good health. The DNA sequence follows: TGTGCCACCAGCGGTTCAATGGGCCCCTACGAGCAGTACTTC. It specifies CATSGSMGPYEQYF.